The T cell receptor (beta chain) described here comes from a study of technical replicates of blood from a few donors. TCRdb's copy holds only in-frame clones and misses some; the assay was immunoSEQ multiplex PCR. The sample lists more than 65,000 clones, 94% occurring once. This CDR3 has 18 residues. With 5 bases clipped from V and 1 base from J, the junction kept 9 bases outside the gene matches. Germline loops: CDR1 SGHNT, CDR2 YENEEA. The chain joins TRBV11-3 to TRBJ2-6; 9 bases fit TRBD1. The sequenced sample consisted of T cells isolated from PBMCs. This TCR was sampled from a human donor in good health. For the CDR3, the DNA is TGTGCCAGCAGCCCCCAGACAGGGGGAGGGTCTGGGGCCAACGTCCTGACTTTC. Translating it yields CASSPQTGGGSGANVLTF.